This TCR beta chain stems from a study of regulatory T cells in long-lasting Graves disease. Study results and caveats: Newly diagnosed patients had higher TCR diversity than persistent Graves' patients did. Thyroid tissue went unexamined; only peripheral blood was analyzed. Owing to a sample size that was small, accuracy may have been reduced.

Time point: persistent/refractory GD, antithyroid drugs over 5 years with positive TRAb. Extracted PBMC RNA gave rise to the TCR library. According to the study, TCR beta libraries were built with iRepertoire HTBI primers and CDR3-region Arm-PCR. TCRdb processed the multiplex PCR reads anew with MiXCR; each CDR3 protein has one entry. Here the sample spans more than 650,000 distinct CDR3 sequences, 30% being singletons. Details on this clonotype: The antigen remains undetermined.

The TCR originated in a female donor with Graves disease. This specimen was peripheral blood mononuclear cells (PBMCs), taken when the disease was refractory, from a patient treated with antithyroid drugs.

In nucleotides, the CDR3 is TGTGCCAGCAGCCGGGCCTTCACAGTTTACAATGAGCAGTTCTTC. It yields the protein CASSRAFTVYNEQFF. The rearrangement joins TRBV5-6 to TRBJ2-1; D remains ambiguous. The CDR3 loop spans 15 amino acids. Trimming took off 4 bases at V and 4 bases at J, with 15 bases between the two ends. Germline V gives CDR1 SGHDT, CDR2 YYEEEE.